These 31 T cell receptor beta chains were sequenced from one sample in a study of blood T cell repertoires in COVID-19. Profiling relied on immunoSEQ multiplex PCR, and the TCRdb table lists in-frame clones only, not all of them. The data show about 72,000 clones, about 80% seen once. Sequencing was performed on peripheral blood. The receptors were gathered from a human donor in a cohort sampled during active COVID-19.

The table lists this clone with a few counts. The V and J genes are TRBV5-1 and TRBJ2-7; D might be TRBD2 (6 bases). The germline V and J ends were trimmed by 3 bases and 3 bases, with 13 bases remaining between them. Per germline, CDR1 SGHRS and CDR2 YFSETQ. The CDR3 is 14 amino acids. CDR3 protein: CASSSQTGLYEQYF. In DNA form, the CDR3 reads TGCGCCAGCAGCTCCCAGACGGGACTCTACGAGCAGTACTTC.

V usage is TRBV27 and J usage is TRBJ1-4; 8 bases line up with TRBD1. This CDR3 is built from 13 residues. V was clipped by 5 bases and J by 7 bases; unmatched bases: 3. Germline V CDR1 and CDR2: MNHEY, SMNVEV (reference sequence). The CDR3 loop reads CASSGQGGEKLFF. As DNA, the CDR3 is TGTGCCAGCAGTGGACAGGGAGGTGAAAAACTGTTTTTT.

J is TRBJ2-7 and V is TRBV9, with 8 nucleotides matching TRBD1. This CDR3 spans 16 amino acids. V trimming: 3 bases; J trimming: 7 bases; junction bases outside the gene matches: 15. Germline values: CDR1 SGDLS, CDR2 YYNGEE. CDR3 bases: TGTGCCAGCAGCGCCCGGGGGTGGACAGGGCAAGATGAGCAGTACTTC. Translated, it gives CASSARGWTGQDEQYF.

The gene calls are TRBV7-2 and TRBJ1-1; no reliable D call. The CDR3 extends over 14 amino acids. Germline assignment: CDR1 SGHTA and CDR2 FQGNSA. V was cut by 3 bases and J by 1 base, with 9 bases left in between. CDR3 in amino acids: CASSFPGRNTEAFF. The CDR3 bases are TGTGCCAGCAGCTTCCCGGGTCGGAACACTGAAGCTTTCTTT.

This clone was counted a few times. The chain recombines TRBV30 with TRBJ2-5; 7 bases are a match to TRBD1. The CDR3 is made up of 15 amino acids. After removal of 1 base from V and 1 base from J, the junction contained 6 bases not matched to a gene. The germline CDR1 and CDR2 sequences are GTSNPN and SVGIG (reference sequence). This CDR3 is CAWSGAGGSQETQYF. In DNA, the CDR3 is TGTGCCTGGAGTGGCGCAGGGGGAAGCCAAGAGACCCAGTACTTC.

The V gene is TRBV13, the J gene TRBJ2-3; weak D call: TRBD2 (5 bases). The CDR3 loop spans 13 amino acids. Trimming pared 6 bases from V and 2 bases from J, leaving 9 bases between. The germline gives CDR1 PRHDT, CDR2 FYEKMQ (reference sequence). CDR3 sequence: CASRTRDTDTQYF. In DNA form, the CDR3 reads TGTGCCAGCAGGACCCGGGACACAGATACGCAGTATTTT.

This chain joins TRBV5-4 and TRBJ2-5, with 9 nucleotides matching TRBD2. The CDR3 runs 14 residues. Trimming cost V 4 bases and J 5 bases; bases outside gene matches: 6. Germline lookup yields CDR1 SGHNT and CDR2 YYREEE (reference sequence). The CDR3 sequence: CASSPSGARETQYF. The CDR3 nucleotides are TGTGCCAGCAGCCCTAGCGGGGCCCGGGAGACCCAGTACTTC.

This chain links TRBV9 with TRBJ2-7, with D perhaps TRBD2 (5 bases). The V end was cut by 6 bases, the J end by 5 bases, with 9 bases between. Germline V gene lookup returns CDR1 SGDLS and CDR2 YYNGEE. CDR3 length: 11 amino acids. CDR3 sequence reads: CASTVEDEQYF. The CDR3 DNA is TGTGCCAGCACCGTGGAGGACGAGCAGTACTTC.

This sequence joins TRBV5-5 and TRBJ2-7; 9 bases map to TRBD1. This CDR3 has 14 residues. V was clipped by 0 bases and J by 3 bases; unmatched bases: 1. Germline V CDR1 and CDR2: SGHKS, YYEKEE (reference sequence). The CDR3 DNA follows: TGTGCCAGCAGCTTGGGGACAGGGGTCTACGAGCAGTACTTC. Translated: CASSLGTGVYEQYF.

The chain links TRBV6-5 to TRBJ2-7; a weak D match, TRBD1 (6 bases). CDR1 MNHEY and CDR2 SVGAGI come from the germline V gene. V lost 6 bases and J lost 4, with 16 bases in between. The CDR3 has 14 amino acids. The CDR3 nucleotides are TGTGCCAGCAGATGGGACACGGCCTCTTACGAGCAGTACTTC. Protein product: CASRWDTASYEQYF.

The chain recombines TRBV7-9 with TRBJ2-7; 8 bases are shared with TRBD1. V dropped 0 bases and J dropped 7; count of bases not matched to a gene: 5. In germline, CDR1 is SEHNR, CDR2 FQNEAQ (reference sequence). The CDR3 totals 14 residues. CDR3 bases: TGTGCCAGCAGCTTAGCGGGGACAGGACGAGAGCAGTACTTC. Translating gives CASSLAGTGREQYF.

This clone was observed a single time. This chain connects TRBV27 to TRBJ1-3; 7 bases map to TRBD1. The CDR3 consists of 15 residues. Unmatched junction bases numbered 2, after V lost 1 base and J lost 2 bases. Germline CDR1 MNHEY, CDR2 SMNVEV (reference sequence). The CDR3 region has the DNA TGTGCCAGCAGTTTATTGGGGACAGCTGGAAACACCATATATTTT. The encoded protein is CASSLLGTAGNTIYF.

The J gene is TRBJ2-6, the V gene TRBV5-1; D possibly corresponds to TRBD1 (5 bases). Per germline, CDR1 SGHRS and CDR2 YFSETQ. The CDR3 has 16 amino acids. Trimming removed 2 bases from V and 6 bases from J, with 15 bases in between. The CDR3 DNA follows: TGCGCCAGCAGCTTAGGGGTGAATCTGGTGGCCAACGTCCTGACTTTC. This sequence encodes CASSLGVNLVANVLTF.

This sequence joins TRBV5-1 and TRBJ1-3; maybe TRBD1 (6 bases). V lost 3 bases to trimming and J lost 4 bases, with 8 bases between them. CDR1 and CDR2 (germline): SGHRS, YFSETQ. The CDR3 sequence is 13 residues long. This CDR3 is CASSSGQGNTIYF. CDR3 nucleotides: TGCGCCAGCAGCTCCGGACAGGGAAACACCATATATTTT.

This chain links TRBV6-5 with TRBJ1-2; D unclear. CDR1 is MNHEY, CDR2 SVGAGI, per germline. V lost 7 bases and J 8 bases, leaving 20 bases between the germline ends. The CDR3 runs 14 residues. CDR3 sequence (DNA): TGTGCCAGCAAGCTAAACTATGAGGGTGGCGGCTACACCTTC. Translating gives CASKLNYEGGGYTF.

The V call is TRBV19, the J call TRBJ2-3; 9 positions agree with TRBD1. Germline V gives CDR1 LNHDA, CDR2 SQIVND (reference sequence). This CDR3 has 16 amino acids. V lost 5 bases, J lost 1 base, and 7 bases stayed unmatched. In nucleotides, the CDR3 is TGTGCCAGTAGTTTGACAGGGGGTTCCGGCACAGATACGCAGTATTTT. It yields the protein CASSLTGGSGTDTQYF. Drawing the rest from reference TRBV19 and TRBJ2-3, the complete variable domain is DGGITQSPKYLFRKEGQNVTLSCEQNLNHDAMYWYRQDPGQGLRLIYYSQIVNDFQKGDIAEGYSVSREKKESFPLTVTSAQKNPTAFYLCASSLTGGSGTDTQYFGPGTRLTVL.

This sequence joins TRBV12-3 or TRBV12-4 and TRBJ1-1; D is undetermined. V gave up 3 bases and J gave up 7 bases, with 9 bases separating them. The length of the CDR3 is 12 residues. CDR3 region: CASSFVGLEAFF. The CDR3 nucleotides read TGTGCCAGCAGTTTTGTCGGTCTTGAAGCTTTCTTT.

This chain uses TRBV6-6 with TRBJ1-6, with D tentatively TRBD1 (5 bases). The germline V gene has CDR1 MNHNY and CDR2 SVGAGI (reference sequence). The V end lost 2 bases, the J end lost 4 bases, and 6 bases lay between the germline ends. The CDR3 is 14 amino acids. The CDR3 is CASSYGAYNSPLHF. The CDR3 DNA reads TGTGCCAGCAGTTACGGGGCATATAATTCACCCCTCCACTTT.

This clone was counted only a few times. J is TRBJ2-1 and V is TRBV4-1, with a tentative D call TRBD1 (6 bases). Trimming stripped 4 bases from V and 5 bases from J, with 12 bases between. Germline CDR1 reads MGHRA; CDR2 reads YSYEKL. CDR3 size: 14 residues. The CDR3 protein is CASSPDRWDNEQFF. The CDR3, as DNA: TGCGCCAGCAGCCCTGACAGGTGGGACAATGAGCAGTTCTTC.

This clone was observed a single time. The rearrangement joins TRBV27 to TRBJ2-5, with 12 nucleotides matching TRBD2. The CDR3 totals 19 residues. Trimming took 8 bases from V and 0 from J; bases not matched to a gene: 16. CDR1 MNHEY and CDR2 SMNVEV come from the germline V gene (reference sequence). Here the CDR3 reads CASRRLALLAGGNQETQYF. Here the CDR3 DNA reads TGTGCCAGCCGTCGATTAGCCTTACTAGCGGGGGGCAACCAAGAGACCCAGTACTTC.

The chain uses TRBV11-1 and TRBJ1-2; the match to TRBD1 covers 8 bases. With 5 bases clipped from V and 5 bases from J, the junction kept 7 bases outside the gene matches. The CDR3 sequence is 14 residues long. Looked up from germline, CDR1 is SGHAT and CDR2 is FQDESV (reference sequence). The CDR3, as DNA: TGTGCCAGCAGCCCCCGACAGGGGTTGTATGGCTACACCTTC. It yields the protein CASSPRQGLYGYTF.

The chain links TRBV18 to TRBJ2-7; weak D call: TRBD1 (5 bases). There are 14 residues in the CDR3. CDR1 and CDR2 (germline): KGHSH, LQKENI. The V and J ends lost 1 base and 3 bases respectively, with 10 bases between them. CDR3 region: CASSPLDKLYEQYF. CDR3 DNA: TGTGCCAGCTCACCACTGGACAAACTCTACGAGCAGTACTTC.

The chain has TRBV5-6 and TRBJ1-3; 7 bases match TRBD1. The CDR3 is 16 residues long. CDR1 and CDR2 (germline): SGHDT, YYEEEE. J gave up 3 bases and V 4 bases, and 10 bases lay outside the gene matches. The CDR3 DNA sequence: TGTGCCAGCAGCCTTCGCGACAGGGTATATGGAAACACCATATATTTT. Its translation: CASSLRDRVYGNTIYF.

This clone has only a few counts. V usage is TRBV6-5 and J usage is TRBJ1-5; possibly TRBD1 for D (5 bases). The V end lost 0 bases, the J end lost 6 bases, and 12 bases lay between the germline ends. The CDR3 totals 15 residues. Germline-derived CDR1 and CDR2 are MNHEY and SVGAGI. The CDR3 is CASSYSGWGGQPQHF. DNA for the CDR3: TGTGCCAGCAGTTACTCGGGGTGGGGCGGTCAGCCCCAGCATTTT.

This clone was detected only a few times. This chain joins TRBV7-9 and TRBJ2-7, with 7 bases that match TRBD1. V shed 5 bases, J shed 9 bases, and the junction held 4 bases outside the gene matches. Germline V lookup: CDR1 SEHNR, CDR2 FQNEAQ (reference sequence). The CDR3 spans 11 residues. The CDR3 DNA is TGTGCCAGCAGCCCCGGGACAGTGCAGTACTTC. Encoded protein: CASSPGTVQYF.

CDR3: CASSEWTGSGNTIYF. The CDR3 DNA sequence: TGTGCCAGCAGTGAATGGACAGGCTCTGGAAACACCATATATTTT. The chain couples TRBV25-1 to TRBJ1-3; 7 bases align to TRBD1. Germline trimming cut 1 base from V and 0 bases from J; bases unmatched to any gene: 0. CDR1 MGHDK and CDR2 SYGVNS come from the germline V gene. The CDR3 has 15 residues.

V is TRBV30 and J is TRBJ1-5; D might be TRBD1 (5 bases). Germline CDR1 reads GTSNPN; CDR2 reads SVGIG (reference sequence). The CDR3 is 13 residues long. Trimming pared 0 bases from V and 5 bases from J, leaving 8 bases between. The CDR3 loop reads CAWSVGGDQPQHF. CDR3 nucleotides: TGTGCCTGGAGTGTGGGGGGTGATCAGCCCCAGCATTTT. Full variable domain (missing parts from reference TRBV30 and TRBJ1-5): SQTIHQWPATLVQPVGSPLSLECTVEGTSNPNLYWYRQAAGRGLQLLFYSVGIGQISSEVPQNLSASRPQDRQFILSSKKLLLSDSGFYLCAWSVGGDQPQHFGDGTRLSIL.

The chain's CDR3 is CASSPTASRANTEAFF. In DNA form, the CDR3 reads TGTGCCAGCAGCCCTACTGCGTCGCGGGCGAACACTGAAGCTTTCTTT. The gene calls are TRBV6-2 or TRBV6-3 and TRBJ1-1; D remains unclear. The V gene lost 6 bases and the J gene lost 1 base, with 18 bases spanning the gap. The CDR3 extends over 16 amino acids. CDR1 and CDR2 (germline): MNHEY, SVGEGT.

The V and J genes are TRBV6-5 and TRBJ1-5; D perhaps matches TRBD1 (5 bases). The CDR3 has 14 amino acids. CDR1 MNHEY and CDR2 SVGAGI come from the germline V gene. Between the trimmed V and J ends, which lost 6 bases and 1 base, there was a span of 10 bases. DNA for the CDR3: TGTGCCAGCAGCCAACGGGGGAGCAATCAGCCCCAGCATTTT. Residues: CASSQRGSNQPQHF.

The CDR3 DNA is TGTGCCAGTAGTATGCCGGGACTGACCTACGAGCAGTACTTC. This encodes CASSMPGLTYEQYF. V and J are TRBV19 and TRBJ2-7, with D perhaps TRBD2 (6 bases). V dropped 3 bases and J dropped 2 bases, with 11 bases sitting between them. CDR1 and CDR2 from the germline V gene are LNHDA and SQIVND (reference sequence). The CDR3 consists of 14 residues.

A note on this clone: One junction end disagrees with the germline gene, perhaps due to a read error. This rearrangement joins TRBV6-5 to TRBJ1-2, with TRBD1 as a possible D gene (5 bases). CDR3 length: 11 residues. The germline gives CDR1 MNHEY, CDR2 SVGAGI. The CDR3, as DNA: TGTGCCAGCAGTTGGGGGACTTACGTTGCCTTC. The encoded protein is CASSWGTYVAF.